The clone carrying this TCR beta chain occurred a few times. Trimming at V came to 6 bases and at J to 0 bases, leaving 11 bases not matched to a gene. The CDR3 runs to 16 residues. Germline V gene sequence: CDR1 SQVTM, CDR2 ANQGSEA. The source of the sample is a study of cytomegalovirus exposure and HLA in healthy donors. 13 Jbeta primers and 60 Vbeta primers were used for the PCR. Profiling relied on immunoSEQ multiplex PCR, and the TCRdb table lists in-frame clones only, not all of them. The sample has about 110,000 clones, about three quarters seen once. The sample was PBMCs. The sequence was collected from a female donor in good health and CMV-seropositive. The chain recombines TRBV29-1 with TRBJ2-1, with 7 bases lining up with TRBD2. The CDR3 DNA reads as TGCAGCGTGGGAGGGCGGGACTTTAGCTCCTACAATGAGCAGTTCTTC. Residues: CSVGGRDFSSYNEQFF.